This TCR beta chain was recovered during a study of PD-L1 blockade in urothelial cancer. Study background: When blood samples were assessed, the median T cell count was around 150,000.

The time point is: pretreatment peripheral blood. Patients suffered from locally advanced or metastatic urothelial carcinoma. The method was immunoSEQ multiplex PCR; TCRdb's version includes in-frame clones alone and lacks a portion of them. In the table there are 55,000 to 85,000 clones, less than 90% of which are singletons. The length of the CDR3 is 15 residues. The V end was cut by 0 bases, the J end by 8 bases, with 16 bases between. Germline CDR1 reads LGHNA; CDR2 reads YSLEER. The rearrangement joins TRBV4-3 to TRBJ1-2, with D unresolved. The TCR originated in a woman aged 70-85 years with urothelial cancer. This specimen consisted of PBMCs, obtained around atezolizumab (anti-PD-L1) treatment. As DNA, the CDR3 is TGCGCCAGCAGCCAAGAATCGGGCGGGCCTAGGGGCTACACCTTC. Residues: CASSQESGGPRGYTF.